This entry lists 24 T cell receptor beta chains sequenced from one sample in a study of blood T cells in healthy people across ages. Alongside a J-beta primer mix, a sample-barcoded 5' primer served in a second PCR lasting 7 to 11 cycles. One entry per CDR3 protein results from TCRdb running MiXCR on the 5' RACE reads. The table has 750,000 to 950,000 distinct CDR3 sequences, around 25% seen once; the top ten hold less than 3.5%. These data were likewise used in another study, on T cells of mothers and their children.

The sample consisted of blood. The receptors derive from a boy under 18 in good health.

Comments on this clonotype: One end of the junction fails to match germline, which may point to a read error. This chain links TRBV20-1 with TRBJ2-4; D not certain. Germline V gives CDR1 DFQATT, CDR2 SNEGSKA (reference sequence). The CDR3 length is 14 residues. The DNA for the CDR3 is TGCCGTGCGATCGAGCCCTTGTCGTGGAACATTCAGTACTTC. This sequence encodes CRAIEPLSWNIQYF.

The chain has TRBV19 and TRBJ2-1, with D perhaps TRBD2 (6 bases). The CDR3 loop spans 16 amino acids. Trimming took off 6 bases at V and 1 base at J, with 16 bases between the two ends. Germline assignment: CDR1 LNHDA and CDR2 SQIVND (reference sequence). In nucleotides, the CDR3 is TGTGCCAGTAGGATCAGAGGCCTAGCGTCCTACAATGAGCAGTTCTTC. Protein sequence: CASRIRGLASYNEQFF.

The chain has TRBV10-3 and TRBJ1-2; D uncertain. The V gene's germline CDR1 is ENHRY and CDR2 SYGVKD. This CDR3 comprises 13 residues. V was trimmed by 8 bases and J by 4 bases, leaving 14 bases between them. The CDR3 bases are TGTGCCATCTCTAACGGGGTTCCCTATGGCTACACCTTC. This codes for CAISNGVPYGYTF.

This clonotype was found a few times. The chain couples TRBV12-3 or TRBV12-4 to TRBJ2-3, with D perhaps matching TRBD2 (6 bases). V lost 6 bases, J lost 4 bases, and 14 bases lay in between. The CDR3 consists of 14 residues. Written as DNA, the CDR3 is TGTGCCAGCAGCCCCGGAGGGGTTGCAGATACGCAGTATTTT. It specifies CASSPGGVADTQYF.

This clonotype was observed a few times. This rearrangement joins TRBV7-2 to TRBJ2-5; 13 bases are a match to TRBD2. In germline, CDR1 is SGHTA, CDR2 FQGNSA. This CDR3 spans 16 amino acids. After removal of 5 bases from V and 5 bases from J, the junction contained 8 bases not matched to a gene. In nucleotides, the CDR3 is TGTGCCAGCAGCCATTGGACTAGCGGGGGCCGGGAGACCCAGTACTTC. It specifies CASSHWTSGGRETQYF.

The V call is TRBV20-1, the J call TRBJ2-5, with 9 bases aligning to TRBD2. The V segment lost 3 bases and the J segment 2 bases; nucleotides outside the gene matches: 7. The CDR3 runs to 15 residues. Per the germline V gene, CDR1 is DFQATT and CDR2 is SNEGSKA (reference sequence). CDR3 residues: CSARGSGGLQETQYF. For the CDR3, the DNA is TGCAGTGCTAGGGGCAGCGGGGGGCTACAAGAGACCCAGTACTTC.

There are a few counts of this clonotype. The rearrangement joins TRBV11-2 to TRBJ1-3; 8 bases are shared with TRBD1. Trimming took 4 bases from V and 0 from J; bases not matched to a gene: 8. Germline V gene lookup returns CDR1 SGHAT and CDR2 FQNNGV. This CDR3 spans 17 amino acids. DNA of the CDR3: TGTGCCAGCAGCTCATATTACAGGGGGACCTCTGGAAACACCATATATTTT. As protein: CASSSYYRGTSGNTIYF.

This clonotype turned up a few times. The rearrangement links TRBV3-1 to TRBJ1-3; no firm D call. CDR1 is LGHDT, CDR2 YNNKEL, per germline (reference sequence). Trimming took off 0 bases at V and 0 bases at J, with 6 bases between the two ends. The CDR3 length is 15 residues. CDR3 coding DNA: TGTGCCAGCAGCCAAGACACCGCCTCTGGAAACACCATATATTTT. It encodes CASSQDTASGNTIYF.

This sequence joins TRBV4-2 and TRBJ1-3; a weak D match, TRBD1 (6 bases). Germline-derived CDR1 and CDR2 are LGHNA and YNFKEQ. With 1 base removed from V and 3 bases from J, the gap between germline ends came to 16 bases. The CDR3 is made up of 17 amino acids. The DNA for the CDR3 is TGTGCCAGCAGCCAAGCCCCTGGGACAATCGGTGGAAACACCATATATTTT. Translated: CASSQAPGTIGGNTIYF.

This clonotype appeared many times. J is TRBJ1-3 and V is TRBV12-3 or TRBV12-4; D remains ambiguous. V shed 6 bases and J shed 7 bases, with 7 bases lying between them. CDR3 length: 11 amino acids. The CDR3 is CASSLGNTIYF. The DNA for the CDR3 is TGTGCCAGCAGCTTGGGGAACACCATATATTTT.

The sample holds many counts of this clonotype. The chain is built from TRBV7-9 and TRBJ1-1; D perhaps matches TRBD1 (5 bases). Germline CDR1 reads SEHNR; CDR2 reads FQNEAQ (reference sequence). The CDR3 covers 14 residues. Trimming shortened V by 6 bases and J by 2 bases, and 13 bases separated the two germline ends. DNA of the CDR3: TGTGCCAGCAGTTTTGGGACGGTTAACACTGAAGCTTTCTTT. Its protein product is CASSFGTVNTEAFF.

V is TRBV1 and J is TRBJ2-6; TRBD1 is taken as the D call from the table, unchecked against the DNA. TRBV1 corresponds to a pseudogene. The CDR3 totals 14 residues. The CDR3 spells CTSGRGPGANVLTF. Here the CDR3 DNA reads TGCACCAGCGGTCGGGGACCCGGGGCCAACGTCCTGACTTTC.

The J gene is TRBJ2-3, the V gene TRBV7-3; the D call may be TRBD1 or TRBD2 (5 bases each). The CDR3 contains 15 residues. Germline V CDR1 and CDR2: SGHTA, FQGTGA. Deletions cut 2 bases from V and 1 base from J, with 10 bases between. CDR3 residues: CASSLRGDRTDTQYF. In DNA, the CDR3 is TGTGCCAGCAGCTTACGAGGGGATCGCACAGATACGCAGTATTTT.

This chain joins TRBV6-1 and TRBJ2-5; 7 bases align to TRBD1. The junction had 16 bases not matched to a gene; V was cut back by 4 bases and J by 2 bases. Per the germline V gene, CDR1 is MNHNS and CDR2 is SASEGT. CDR3 length: 18 residues. The CDR3 bases are TGTGCCAGCAGTGGGAAGACAGGGAAAGGGGGTGCACAAGAGACCCAGTACTTC. This encodes CASSGKTGKGGAQETQYF.

The CDR3 region is CSASKRGVRGDTQYF. The CDR3 DNA reads TGCAGTGCTAGCAAGCGGGGGGTACGTGGAGATACGCAGTATTTT. The genes are TRBV20-1 and TRBJ2-3, with 9 bases identical to TRBD2. Trimming cost V 3 bases and J 5 bases; bases outside gene matches: 9. This CDR3 comprises 15 residues. Germline assignment: CDR1 DFQATT and CDR2 SNEGSKA (reference sequence).

This clonotype was seen a handful of times. The DNA of the CDR3 is TGTGCCAGCAGTTTCTCCGGGACTTCGAGTGGTGAGCAGTTCTTC. Residues: CASSFSGTSSGEQFF. This chain uses TRBV7-6 with TRBJ2-1, with D perhaps matching TRBD2 (6 bases). The CDR3 sequence is 15 residues long. Germline V CDR1 and CDR2: SGHVS, FNYEAQ. Deletions cut 6 bases from V and 9 bases from J, with 21 bases between. Full variable domain (rest looked up from reference TRBV7-6 and TRBJ2-1): GAGVSQSPRYKVTKRGQDVALRCDPISGHVSLYWYRQALGQGPEFLTYFNYEAQQDKSGLPNDRFSAERPEGSISTLTIQRTEQRDSAMYRCASSFSGTSSGEQFFGPGTRLTVL.

The rearrangement joins TRBV7-6 to TRBJ2-5; D might be TRBD1 (6 bases). CDR3 length: 15 amino acids. V shed 5 bases and J shed 0 bases, with 13 bases lying between them. Germline values: CDR1 SGHVS, CDR2 FNYEAQ. Here the CDR3 DNA reads TGTGCCAGCAGCGGGCGTTGGGGGCACCAAGAGACCCAGTACTTC. Translating gives CASSGRWGHQETQYF.

This clonotype was counted a few times. The chain is built from TRBV5-4 and TRBJ2-5, with D unresolved. The V end was cut by 4 bases, the J end by 1 base, with 14 bases between. Germline assignment: CDR1 SGHNT and CDR2 YYREEE (reference sequence). The CDR3 contains 15 residues. The CDR3 spells CASSPRPRFQETQYF. The CDR3 coding sequence is TGTGCCAGCAGCCCCCGGCCCAGATTCCAAGAGACCCAGTACTTC.

This chain uses TRBV4-1 with TRBJ1-6; possible D gene TRBD1, 6 bases. CDR3 length equals 16 residues. Trimming left V 1 base short and J 5 bases short, with 12 bases between. In germline, CDR1 is MGHRA, CDR2 YSYEKL. Written as DNA, the CDR3 is TGCGCCAGCAGCCAAGGAAGGGGGAGAGATAATTCACCCCTCCACTTT. Protein sequence: CASSQGRGRDNSPLHF.

In this sample, this clonotype turned up many times. This rearrangement joins TRBV6-6 to TRBJ2-5; a weak D match, TRBD1 (7 bases). The V end lost 5 bases, the J end lost 2 bases, and 18 bases lay between the germline ends. This CDR3 is built from 16 residues. Germline V gives CDR1 MNHNY, CDR2 SVGAGI (reference sequence). The CDR3 DNA is TGTGCCAGCAGTGGGGGGCAGGGGGATTGGCAAGAGACCCAGTACTTC. It codes for CASSGGQGDWQETQYF.

This chain joins TRBV5-1 and TRBJ1-1; maybe TRBD1 (6 bases). Between the trimmed V and J ends, which lost 5 bases and 10 bases, there was a span of 18 bases. The CDR3 is 13 amino acids. The germline V gene has CDR1 SGHRS and CDR2 YFSETQ. CDR3 region: CASRDTGNLTAFF. DNA for the CDR3: TGCGCCAGCAGGGACACAGGGAACTTAACAGCTTTCTTT.

This clonotype was found a few times. The chain employs TRBV11-2 and TRBJ2-4; possibly TRBD1 for D (5 bases). V was clipped by 1 base and J by 6 bases, with 7 bases between them. Germline V gene sequence: CDR1 SGHAT, CDR2 FQNNGV. CDR3 size: 13 residues. The CDR3 DNA sequence: TGTGCCAGCAGCTTAGGACAGTTAAACATTCAGTACTTC. This sequence encodes CASSLGQLNIQYF.

The table lists this clonotype with a few counts. This chain joins TRBV3-1 and TRBJ2-5, with D unresolved. V was cut by 0 bases and J by 0 bases, with 8 bases left in between. CDR3 size: 15 residues. Germline V gene sequence: CDR1 LGHDT, CDR2 YNNKEL (reference sequence). CDR3 DNA sequence: TGTGCCAGCAGCCAAGATCAGTCCTACCAAGAGACCCAGTACTTC. Amino acid sequence: CASSQDQSYQETQYF.

In the case of this clonotype: A read error may produce the germline difference seen at one junction end. This chain joins TRBV2 and TRBJ2-4; D is possibly TRBD2 (6 bases). Germline CDR1 and CDR2: SNHLY and FYNNEI. The CDR3 extends over 14 amino acids. CDR3 DNA: TGTGCCAGCACCGAAGGGCCGGGGGAAAACATTCGGTACTTC. Its translation: CASTEGPGENIRYF. The complete variable domain, with remaining parts taken from reference TRBV2 and TRBJ2-4, reads EPEVTQTPSHQVTQMGQEVILRCVPISNHLYFYWYRQILGQKVEFLVSFYNNEISEKSEIFDDQFSVERPDGSNFTLKIRSTKLEDSAMYFCASTEGPGENIRYFGAGTRLSVL.